This T cell receptor beta chain emerged from a study of T-cell reconstitution after alpha-beta-depleted transplantation in children. Library preparation (for TCRbeta) was performed with unique molecular identifiers. MiXCR, applied by TCRdb to the PCR reads, yields one record per CDR3 protein. The data contain 60,000 to 80,000 distinct CDR3 sequences, 6% to 8% of them singletons. Notes on this clonotype: One end of the junction is discordant with germline, which a read error may explain.

CDR1 is LGHNA and CDR2 is YNFKEQ in the germline V gene. This CDR3 has 15 residues. J is TRBJ2-7 and V is TRBV4-2, with D unresolved. The sample here was PBMCs from the stem cell graft donor, taken from the stem cell graft. The TCR sequence derives from a human donor who donated a stem cell graft to a child with acute lymphoblastic leukemia. CDR3 in amino acids: CASSQEGRTDYEQYF. DNA for the CDR3: TGTGCCAGTAGCCAAGAAGGCAGGACGGACTACGAGCAGTACTTC.